A selection of T cell receptor beta chains follows, all from one sample in a study of blood T cell repertoires in COVID-19. This table comes from immunoSEQ multiplex PCR, and its TCRdb copy is limited to in-frame clones, with some not included. Found here are approximately 19,000 clones, about three quarters of them singletons; the top ten hold about 8.1%. Material: peripheral blood. These receptors all stem from a man aged 55 to 70 with acute or convalescent COVID-19. CDR3s include the opening cysteine and the closing phenylalanine or tryptophan. D genes are given only for firm matches. Clone sizes are given selectively: once, few, many, or a class where the clone is expanded.

TRBJ2-1 | TRBV4-1 | few | NA | CASSQDDTAPNEQFF | TGCGCCAGCAGCCAAGATGACACAGCCCCCAATGAGCAGTTCTTC
TRBJ2-2 | TRBV2 | NA | NA | CASSGGQTTGELFF | TGTGCCAGCAGTGGAGGGCAAACCACCGGGGAGCTGTTTTTT
TRBJ2-1 | TRBV11-1 | NA | NA | CASSSGDTTSYNEQFF | TGTGCCAGCAGCAGCGGGGACACGACGAGCTACAATGAGCAGTTCTTC
TRBJ1-3 | TRBV19 | NA | NA | CASSIESTPTSGNTIYF | TGTGCCAGTAGTATAGAATCGACTCCTACCTCTGGAAACACCATATATTTT
TRBJ1-2 | TRBV5-1 | NA | TRBD1 | CASSWTGGDGYTF | TGCGCCAGCAGCTGGACAGGGGGGGATGGCTACACCTTC
TRBJ1-5 | TRBV7-2 | NA | TRBD1 | CASSQRDRGQPQHF | TGTGCCAGCAGCCAGCGGGACAGGGGGCAGCCCCAGCATTTT
TRBJ2-7 | TRBV5-5 | NA | NA | CASSLPTEMNEQYF | TGTGCCAGCAGCTTACCGACAGAGATGAACGAGCAGTACTTC
TRBJ1-1 | TRBV5-1 | NA | TRBD1 | CASGRTGGTAEAFF | TGCGCCAGCGGAAGGACAGGGGGGACCGCTGAAGCTTTCTTT
TRBJ2-1 | TRBV18 | few | NA | CASSPTGSNEQFF | TGTGCCAGCTCACCAACAGGGTCCAATGAGCAGTTCTTC
TRBJ2-6 | TRBV5-1 | NA | NA | CASSFLRAGANVLTF | TGCGCCAGCAGCTTCTTAAGAGCTGGGGCCAACGTCCTGACTTTC
TRBJ1-1 | TRBV19 | NA | TRBD1 | CASSSFYRGETEAFF | TGTGCCAGTAGCTCATTCTACAGGGGAGAGACTGAAGCTTTCTTT
TRBJ1-2 | TRBV5-1 | NA | NA | CASSYGQRNSYGYTF | TGCGCCAGCAGCTATGGCCAGCGAAACTCCTATGGCTACACCTTC
TRBJ1-1 | TRBV6-5 | NA | NA | CASSHGTLNTEAFF | TGTGCCAGCAGTCACGGGACACTGAACACTGAAGCTTTCTTT
TRBJ1-6 | TRBV19 | few | NA | CASNAYGGGNSPLHF | TGTGCCAGTAATGCCTATGGAGGAGGGAATTCACCCCTCCACTTT
TRBJ2-3 | TRBV5-5 | NA | NA | CASSWTLSDTQYF | TGTGCCAGCAGTTGGACTTTATCAGATACGCAGTATTTT
TRBJ1-6 | TRBV30 | NA | TRBD1 | CAWSVDRVNSPLHF | TGTGCCTGGAGTGTTGACAGGGTGAATTCACCCCTCCACTTT
TRBJ2-3 | TRBV11-2 | NA | NA | CASSLTGTDTQYF | TGTGCCAGCAGCTTAACTGGCACAGATACGCAGTATTTT
TRBJ2-1 | TRBV11-2 | NA | NA | CASSPTSPAQFF | TGTGCCAGCAGCCCGACTAGTCCGGCGCAGTTCTTC
TRBJ2-1 | TRBV19 | NA | NA | CASSIVEGTDNEQFF | TGTGCCAGTAGTATAGTGGAGGGGACCGACAATGAGCAGTTCTTC
TRBJ2-1 | TRBV6-5 | NA | NA | CASTSQVYNEQFF | TGTGCCAGCACTTCCCAGGTTTACAATGAGCAGTTCTTC
TRBJ1-2 | TRBV5-1 | NA | TRBD1 | CASSLGQRGTGGAYGYTF | TGCGCCAGCAGCTTGGGTCAAAGAGGGACAGGGGGCGCGTATGGCTACACCTTC
TRBJ1-5 | TRBV6-1 | once | NA | CASSESQGSNQPQHF | TGTGCCAGCAGTGAAAGCCAGGGGAGCAATCAGCCCCAGCATTTT
TRBJ2-3 | TRBV5-4 | NA | NA | CASRMISDTDTQYF | TGTGCCAGCAGAATGATAAGCGACACAGATACGCAGTATTTT
TRBJ2-2 | TRBV12-3/TRBV12-4 | NA | NA | CASRRYTGELFF | TGTGCCAGCAGGAGGTATACCGGGGAGCTGTTTTTT
TRBJ1-2 | TRBV5-1 | NA | TRBD1 | CASSVGQGPSGYTF | TGCGCCAGCAGCGTCGGACAGGGACCATCTGGCTACACCTTC
TRBJ2-3 | TRBV29-1 | NA | NA | CSVGGPGTDTQYF | TGCAGCGTTGGGGGGCCTGGCACAGATACGCAGTATTTT
TRBJ2-5 | TRBV10-2 | NA | NA | CASTEETQYF | TGCGCCAGCACCGAAGAGACCCAGTACTTC
TRBJ1-5 | TRBV7-6 | once | NA | CASSEMPGESQPQHF | TGTGCCAGCAGCGAGATGCCCGGTGAGAGTCAGCCCCAGCATTTT
TRBJ2-6 | TRBV14 | NA | TRBD2 | CASSPRRGRASGFSGANVLTF | TGTGCCAGCAGTCCAAGAAGGGGTCGGGCTAGCGGATTCTCTGGGGCCAACGTCCTGACTTTC
TRBJ1-2 | TRBV7-9 | NA | TRBD1 | CASSSGQGIYGYTF | TGTGCCAGCAGCTCGGGACAGGGAATCTATGGCTACACCTTC
TRBJ2-7 | TRBV9 | NA | TRBD2 | CASSLAGGFSYEQYF | TGTGCCAGCAGCCTAGCGGGGGGATTCTCCTACGAGCAGTACTTC
TRBJ2-7 | TRBV7-9 | NA | NA | CASSLGAGPYEQYF | TGTGCCAGCAGCTTAGGGGCAGGGCCCTACGAGCAGTACTTC
TRBJ1-5 | TRBV19 | once | NA | CASRPLDNYSNQPQHF | TGTGCCAGTAGGCCCCTCGACAATTATAGCAATCAGCCCCAGCATTTT
TRBJ1-1 | TRBV9 | NA | NA | CASSVGGHLNTEAFF | TGTGCCAGCAGCGTAGGCGGGCACCTGAACACTGAAGCTTTCTTT
TRBJ2-7 | TRBV10-1 | once | TRBD1 | CASTTGTGAYEQYF | TGCGCCAGCACCACCGGGACAGGGGCCTACGAGCAGTACTTC
TRBJ2-5 | TRBV7-9 | NA | TRBD2 | CASSSIAGAVQETQYF | TGTGCCAGCAGCTCGATAGCGGGGGCCGTCCAGGAGACCCAGTACTTC
TRBJ2-7 | TRBV5-5 | NA | TRBD1 | CASSTGQGAREQYF | TGTGCCAGCAGCACAGGACAGGGGGCTCGCGAGCAGTACTTC
TRBJ2-7 | TRBV19 | NA | NA | CASGTTGGQDEQYF | TGTGCCAGTGGGACGACCGGGGGGCAGGACGAGCAGTACTTC
TRBJ1-5 | TRBV12-3/TRBV12-4 | NA | NA | CASSLLLDQPQHF | TGTGCCAGCAGTTTACTATTGGATCAGCCCCAGCATTTT
TRBJ2-3 | TRBV5-5 | NA | NA | CASSLSIRGSAGTDTQYF | TGTGCCAGCAGCTTGAGTATCCGGGGGTCCGCGGGCACAGATACGCAGTATTTT
TRBJ1-1 | TRBV11-2 | NA | NA | CASSLAGVNTEAFF | TGTGCCAGCAGCTTAGCGGGAGTGAATACTGAAGCTTTCTTT
TRBJ2-5 | TRBV10-2 | NA | TRBD1 | CASSEPDRGGQETQYF | TGCGCCAGCAGTGAGCCCGACAGGGGAGGCCAAGAGACCCAGTACTTC
TRBJ1-2 | TRBV15 | NA | NA | CATSREVGIYGYTF | TGTGCCACCAGCAGAGAAGTTGGCATCTATGGCTACACCTTC
TRBJ2-7 | TRBV6-1 | NA | TRBD1 | CASSDFTGTGSYEQYF | TGTGCCAGCAGTGACTTCACCGGGACAGGTTCCTACGAGCAGTACTTC
TRBJ1-5 | TRBV7-9 | NA | NA | CASSLGGAYTQPQHF | TGTGCCAGCAGCTTGGGGGGGGCCTACACTCAGCCCCAGCATTTT
TRBJ2-7 | TRBV27 | NA | NA | CASSLAQASSYEQYF | TGTGCCAGCAGTTTAGCACAGGCCAGCTCCTACGAGCAGTACTTC
TRBJ2-3 | TRBV30 | few | TRBD1 | CAWATGASTDTQYF | TGTGCCTGGGCGACAGGGGCGAGCACAGATACGCAGTATTTT
TRBJ1-2 | TRBV6-6 | NA | NA | CASSRWVNPSGRTNYGYTF | TGTGCCAGCAGTCGATGGGTTAACCCTTCAGGGAGGACTAACTATGGCTACACCTTC
TRBJ1-1 | TRBV30 | NA | NA | CAWSPQGGTEAFF | TGTGCCTGGAGTCCCCAGGGAGGAACTGAAGCTTTCTTT
TRBJ1-5 | TRBV19 | NA | TRBD1 | CASSMTGASNQPQHF | TGTGCCAGTAGTATGACAGGGGCTTCCAATCAGCCCCAGCATTTT
TRBJ2-3 | TRBV24-1 | NA | TRBD2 | CATSDFGGVSTDTQYF | TGTGCCACCAGTGATTTCGGGGGGGTAAGCACAGATACGCAGTATTTT
TRBJ1-3 | TRBV18 | NA | TRBD1 | CASSLQTGNSGNTIYF | TGTGCCAGCTCACTCCAGACAGGGAACTCTGGAAACACCATATATTTT
TRBJ2-7 | TRBV7-9 | NA | NA | CASSLASSYEQYF | TGTGCCAGCAGCTTAGCGTCTTCGTACGAGCAGTACTTC
TRBJ2-7 | TRBV7-9 | NA | TRBD1 | CASSPRTGNEQYF | TGTGCCAGCAGCCCCCGGACAGGGAACGAGCAGTACTTC
TRBJ2-3 | TRBV5-1 | NA | NA | CASSSVGFLTDTQYF | TGCGCCAGCAGCTCTGTCGGGTTTTTGACAGATACGCAGTATTTT